This T cell receptor (beta chain) was sequenced in a study of T cells expressing NK-cell markers. Whole-study results and caveats: In roughly six donors, dominant NKG2C+ clonotypes were roughly 1.0-7.0% of CD8+ T cells.

TCRdb re-called the 5' RACE reads; one entry per CDR3 protein, DNA not given. Its listing shows approximately 380,000 distinct CDR3 sequences. The germline V gene has CDR1 MGHDK and CDR2 SYGVNS. The CDR3 spans 16 residues. Turning to this clonotype: Its antigen remains unidentified.

The specimen sequenced was blood T cells: a sorted CD56 or NKG2C T cell subset, CD4+ or CD8+ T cells, or bulk PBMC T cells (not recorded which). This chain joins TRBV25-1 and TRBJ2-2; the TRBD1 assignment by TCRdb is unverifiable without DNA. The receptor comes from a man between 18 and 69 years old in good health. The CDR3 protein is CASSEFGGHSTGELFF.